The 22 T cell receptor beta chains reported below all come from one sample, sequenced in a study of CD8 T cells in ankylosing spondylitis. In TCRdb, the 5' RACE reads were re-called with MiXCR into one record per CDR3 protein. The repertoire has around 330,000 distinct CDR3 sequences, roughly 10% of them found once; the top ten carry around 8.4%. Sequencing used blood, either unsorted or a sorted T cell fraction (not recorded which). Receptor source: a female donor with ankylosing spondylitis or in good health (not recorded which).

CDR3 sequence reads: CASSSSGGREQYF. The CDR3 nucleotides are TGTGCCAGCAGCTCCTCGGGGGGTCGGGAGCAGTACTTC. The gene calls are TRBV7-3 and TRBJ2-7, with 7 bases lining up with TRBD2. Trimming removed 4 bases from V and 7 bases from J; junction bases left unmatched: 7. Germline V CDR1 and CDR2: SGHTA, FQGTGA. The CDR3 spans 13 residues.

This clonotype was recorded at least ten times. The V and J genes are TRBV20-1 and TRBJ2-2, with TRBD2 matching 10 bases. V lost 5 bases and J lost 7; bases outside the gene matches: 7. The germline gives CDR1 DFQATT, CDR2 SNEGSKA (reference sequence). The CDR3 runs to 14 residues. The CDR3 reads CSAVPGLALGELFF. In nucleotides, the CDR3 is TGCAGTGCTGTTCCGGGACTAGCGCTCGGGGAGCTGTTTTTT.

Ten or more counts support this clonotype. The chain links TRBV7-2 to TRBJ2-3; 7 nucleotides match TRBD1. Germline V gives CDR1 SGHTA, CDR2 FQGNSA. The CDR3 has 16 amino acids. V shed 5 bases and J 7 bases; nucleotides not matched to a gene: 15. The CDR3 region has the DNA TGTGCCAGCAGCCCTCGGACAGGTTTCAGGGCGAATACGCAGTATTTT. This codes for CASSPRTGFRANTQYF.

The table lists this clonotype with many counts. The chain combines TRBV29-1 with TRBJ2-1; D gene unclear. The V end was cut by 6 bases, the J end by 1 base, with 7 bases between. This CDR3 is 12 amino acids long. Germline CDR1 and CDR2: SQVTM and ANQGSEA. This CDR3 reads CSVTGSYNEQFF. DNA for the CDR3: TGCAGCGTCACTGGTTCCTACAATGAGCAGTTCTTC.

In this sample, this clonotype turned up a few times. J is TRBJ2-2 and V is TRBV5-1; 11 nucleotides align to TRBD2. The germline V gene encodes CDR1 SGHRS and CDR2 YFSETQ. The CDR3 is 17 amino acids. Trimming cost V 4 bases and J 7 bases; bases outside gene matches: 12. CDR3 nucleotide sequence: TGCGCCAGCAGCCGGGCTAGCGGGGGGCTGGCCATCGGGGAGCTGTTTTTT. This codes for CASSRASGGLAIGELFF.

This clonotype was observed at least ten times. This chain connects TRBV5-1 to TRBJ2-3; no reliable D call. This CDR3 region has 15 residues. Germline lookup yields CDR1 SGHRS and CDR2 YFSETQ. V dropped 5 bases and J dropped 0 bases, with 13 bases sitting between them. The CDR3 DNA follows: TGCGCCAGCAGTGAACTCCGAGCTAGCACAGATACGCAGTATTTT. Translated: CASSELRASTDTQYF.

This clonotype showed up just a few times. J is TRBJ2-5 and V is TRBV20-1; 10 bases align to TRBD2. The CDR3 is 15 residues long. V shed 3 bases, J shed 3 bases, and the junction held 7 bases outside the gene matches. The germline V gene has CDR1 DFQATT and CDR2 SNEGSKA (reference sequence). CDR3 DNA: TGCAGTGCTAGGTCACTAGCGGGACGGGAAGAGACCCAGTACTTC. This translates into CSARSLAGREETQYF.

On this clonotype itself: Just one base apart from a much larger clone, this may be a read error. The rearrangement joins TRBV9 to TRBJ2-7; tentatively, D is TRBD2 (5 bases). CDR3 length: 16 amino acids. Germline CDR1 SGDLS, CDR2 YYNGEE. This CDR3 is CACSASAPAGSYEQYF. CDR3 DNA sequence: TGTGCCTGCAGCGCATCGGCCCCTGCGGGCTCCTACGAGCAGTACTTC. Combining the CDR3 with reference TRBV9 and TRBJ2-7 gives the whole variable domain DSGVTQTPKHLITATGQRVTLRCSPRSGDLSVYWYQQSLDQGLQFLIQYYNGEERAKGNILERFSAQQFPDLHSELNLSSLELGDSALYFCACSASAPAGSYEQYFGPGTRLTVT.

The gene calls are TRBV20-1 and TRBJ2-7; D gene unclear. Germline-derived CDR1 and CDR2 are DFQATT and SNEGSKA (reference sequence). The CDR3 is 13 amino acids. Trimming stripped 1 base from V and 5 bases from J, with 12 bases between. CDR3 sequence (DNA): TGCAGTGCTAGAGGAGTCTCGCCCCACGAGCAGTACTTC. Protein: CSARGVSPHEQYF.

About this clonotype itself: One end of the junction varies from germline; a read error may be responsible. The chain recombines TRBV20-1 with TRBJ2-4, with 9 bases aligning to TRBD2. Looked up from germline, CDR1 is DFQATT and CDR2 is SNEGSKA (reference sequence). CDR3 length equals 17 residues. CDR3 sequence: CCARDPKRGAAKNIQYF. In nucleotides, the CDR3 is TGCTGTGCTAGAGATCCAAAGCGGGGGGCAGCCAAAAACATTCAGTACTTC.

This clonotype was counted many times. This sequence joins TRBV5-1 and TRBJ2-1; a possible D gene is TRBD1 (5 bases). The CDR3 sequence is 13 residues long. Germline V gene sequence: CDR1 SGHRS, CDR2 YFSETQ. With 0 bases removed from V and 8 bases from J, the gap between germline ends came to 9 bases. In nucleotides, the CDR3 is TGCGCCAGCAGCTTGGAAGGGGAATATGAGCAGTTCTTC. Encoded protein: CASSLEGEYEQFF.

This clonotype was observed many times. The V and J genes are TRBV20-1 and TRBJ1-6; 7 bases line up with TRBD1. This CDR3 is 18 amino acids long. Germline-derived CDR1 and CDR2 are DFQATT and SNEGSKA (reference sequence). The V and J ends lost 5 bases and 1 base, in that order; junction bases with no gene match: 14. CDR3 in DNA: TGCAGTGCTCCCAACCACTTGGAACAGGGGTCCTATAATTCACCCCTCCACTTT. Translating gives CSAPNHLEQGSYNSPLHF.

This sequence joins TRBV21-1 and TRBJ2-3; the table's D call, TRBD1, was not checked against the DNA. TRBV21-1 is given as a pseudogene. The CDR3 is 16 amino acids. CDR3 bases: TGTGCCAGCAGCCGGAATGGGGACAGGGTTTCCGATACGCAGTATTTT. Protein sequence: CASSRNGDRVSDTQYF.

This clonotype was detected many times. This chain links TRBV20-1 with TRBJ2-7; either TRBD1 or TRBD2 may supply D (5 bases each). The germline V and J ends were trimmed by 5 bases and 3 bases, with 8 bases remaining between them. From germline, CDR1 is DFQATT and CDR2 SNEGSKA (reference sequence). The CDR3 contains 11 residues. The CDR3 nucleotides read TGCAGTGCTGGGGACCACTACGAGCAGTACTTC. Translating gives CSAGDHYEQYF.

This clonotype has a count of ten or more. CDR3 in DNA: TGTGCCAGCAGCCCAAGGCATGGTCAGGGGCTTGGCTACACCTTC. It is translated as CASSPRHGQGLGYTF. The chain links TRBV7-2 to TRBJ1-2; TRBD1 might be the D (6 bases). The germline V gene has CDR1 SGHTA and CDR2 FQGNSA. Trimming removed 5 bases at V and 7 bases at J, with 20 bases between. The CDR3 totals 15 residues.

This clonotype showed up many times. V and J are TRBV7-9 and TRBJ1-2, with 9 bases lining up with TRBD1. Germline V lookup: CDR1 SEHNR, CDR2 FQNEAQ (reference sequence). The CDR3 extends over 14 amino acids. Germline trimming cut 5 bases from V and 5 bases from J; bases unmatched to any gene: 6. The CDR3 here is CASSPDRGSYGYTF. As DNA, the CDR3 is TGTGCCAGCAGCCCGGACAGGGGATCTTATGGCTACACCTTC.

This chain connects TRBV24-1 to TRBJ2-1, with TRBD2 matching over 8 bases. The CDR3 loop spans 16 amino acids. V was pared by 5 bases and J by 8 bases, with 13 bases of the junction left unmatched. CDR1 and CDR2 from the germline V gene are KGHDR and SFDVKD. This chain's CDR3 is CATSARSRGGSDEQFF. CDR3 in DNA: TGTGCCACCAGTGCGAGGAGTCGGGGGGGCTCAGATGAGCAGTTCTTC.

The chain uses TRBV9 and TRBJ2-1, with D possibly TRBD2 on 6 matching bases. V lost 0 bases and J 0 bases, leaving 10 bases between the germline ends. CDR3 size: 16 residues. Germline V lookup: CDR1 SGDLS, CDR2 YYNGEE. For the CDR3, the DNA is TGTGCCAGCAGCGTAGCTGGGGACTTCTCCTACAATGAGCAGTTCTTC. This codes for CASSVAGDFSYNEQFF.

Concerning this clonotype itself: One base away lies a much larger clone, so this may be a sequencing read error. J is TRBJ2-2 and V is TRBV20-1, with 8 bases fitting TRBD1. CDR3 size: 16 residues. The germline gives CDR1 DFQATT, CDR2 SNEGSKA (reference sequence). The CDR3 nucleotides are TGCTGTGCCCGAAAAGTGGGACAGGACCTCACCGGGGAGCTGTTTTTT. It encodes CCARKVGQDLTGELFF.

This clonotype was observed many times. The chain recombines TRBV29-1 with TRBJ2-1; 7 bases are shared with TRBD1. Germline V gene sequence: CDR1 SQVTM, CDR2 ANQGSEA. J lost 2 bases, V lost 6 bases, and 7 bases had no gene match. CDR3 length: 14 amino acids. CDR3 amino acids: CSVADRLAYNEQFF. The CDR3, as DNA: TGCAGCGTCGCGGACAGGCTTGCCTACAATGAGCAGTTCTTC.

The chain joins TRBV28 to TRBJ1-6; 7 nucleotides agree with TRBD1. V shed 9 bases, J shed 0 bases, and the junction held 5 bases outside the gene matches. The CDR3 sequence is 15 residues long. Germline V gene data show CDR1 as MDHEN and CDR2 as SYDVKM. This CDR3 reads CASRQGSSYNSPLHF. As DNA, the CDR3 is TGTGCCAGTCGACAGGGATCCTCCTATAATTCACCCCTCCACTTT.

The V call is TRBV20-1, the J call TRBJ2-7; 11 nucleotides align to TRBD1. The CDR3 runs 16 residues. V trimming: 6 bases; J trimming: 6 bases; junction bases outside the gene matches: 16. The germline V gene encodes CDR1 DFQATT and CDR2 SNEGSKA (reference sequence). In DNA, the CDR3 is TGCAGTGCCCCCCTTCCAAGGACAGGGGGCCTAGGCGAGCAGTACTTC. It codes for CSAPLPRTGGLGEQYF.